This entry lists 28 T cell receptor beta chains sequenced from one sample in a study of CD8 T cells in ankylosing spondylitis. TCRdb reanalysed the 5' RACE reads using MiXCR and keeps one entry per CDR3 protein. The repertoire holds under 300,000 distinct CDR3 sequences, with roughly a tenth as singletons. Input material: blood, either unsorted or a sorted T cell fraction (not recorded which). These receptors all stem from a male donor with ankylosing spondylitis or in good health (not recorded which).

The chain carries TRBV4-1 and TRBJ2-2; no firm D call. Germline V gives CDR1 MGHRA, CDR2 YSYEKL. V shed 1 base and J shed 7 bases, with 7 bases lying between them. CDR3 length: 13 residues. The CDR3 region is CASSQGPFGELFF. In DNA form, the CDR3 reads TGCGCCAGCAGCCAAGGACCGTTCGGGGAGCTGTTTTTT.

The sample holds many counts of this clonotype. CDR3 nucleotides: TGTGCCAGCAGTGGTACGGCGGCGGAACAGTACTTC. Residues: CASSGTAAEQYF. The chain links TRBV25-1 to TRBJ2-7; D gene uncertain. This CDR3 spans 12 amino acids. Germline CDR1 is MGHDK and CDR2 is SYGVNS. Trimming removed 4 bases at V and 10 bases at J, with 14 bases between.

Points on this clonotype: This may come from a read error, since a much larger clone is one base off. The CDR3 is CASSAETSGHTDTQYF. In DNA, the CDR3 is TGTGCCAGCAGCGCCGAGACTAGCGGTCACACAGATACGCAGTATTTT. The rearrangement uses TRBV9 and TRBJ2-3; TRBD2 aligns across 9 bases. Germline CDR1 is SGDLS and CDR2 is YYNGEE. Unmatched junction bases numbered 7, after V lost 3 bases and J lost 2 bases. The CDR3 spans 16 residues.

This clonotype has ten or more counts. This chain's CDR3 is CSGDRGVNTEAFF. The CDR3 bases are TGCAGCGGAGACAGGGGGGTGAACACTGAAGCTTTCTTT. The chain uses TRBV29-1 and TRBJ1-1; 9 nucleotides line up with TRBD1. The CDR3 is made up of 13 amino acids. Germline V gene sequence: CDR1 SQVTM, CDR2 ANQGSEA. V was pared by 7 bases and J by 0 bases, with 3 bases of the junction left unmatched.

In this sample, this clonotype turned up many times. CDR3 residues: CASSYLDRDHYEQYF. As DNA, the CDR3 is TGTGCCAGCAGCTATCTGGACAGGGATCACTACGAGCAGTACTTC. The V gene is TRBV3-1, the J gene TRBJ2-7; 8 bases line up with TRBD1. Germline assignment: CDR1 LGHDT and CDR2 YNNKEL (reference sequence). J was trimmed by 3 bases and V by 5 bases; bases with no gene match: 9. The CDR3 length is 15 residues.

This clonotype was observed at least ten times. This rearrangement joins TRBV5-1 to TRBJ2-3; 11 bases are shared with TRBD2. The CDR3 extends over 17 amino acids. V was pared by 0 bases and J by 1 base, with 4 bases of the junction left unmatched. The germline V gene encodes CDR1 SGHRS and CDR2 YFSETQ. The CDR3 protein is CASSLGILAGGTDTQYF. In DNA form, the CDR3 reads TGCGCCAGCAGCTTGGGGATACTAGCGGGGGGCACAGATACGCAGTATTTT.

There are many counts of this clonotype. This sequence joins TRBV5-1 and TRBJ2-5, with D tentatively TRBD2 (5 bases). In germline, CDR1 is SGHRS, CDR2 YFSETQ. V lost 0 bases and J 7 bases, leaving 10 bases between the germline ends. The CDR3 is 13 residues long. CDR3 coding DNA: TGCGCCAGCAGCTTGGGGACTGAGGGGACCCAGTACTTC. Protein product: CASSLGTEGTQYF.

This clonotype was counted at least ten times. The rearrangement links TRBV5-1 to TRBJ2-2; possible D gene TRBD1, 6 bases. Germline values: CDR1 SGHRS, CDR2 YFSETQ. This CDR3 contains 15 residues. The V gene lost 3 bases and the J gene lost 6 bases, with 15 bases spanning the gap. This chain's CDR3 is CASSSVSGVAGELFF. Written as DNA, the CDR3 is TGCGCCAGCAGCTCCGTTTCAGGGGTTGCCGGGGAGCTGTTTTTT.

This clonotype was seen many times. The junction shows a germline mismatch at one end, possibly a read error. J is TRBJ2-3 and V is TRBV27; D ambiguous. Per germline, CDR1 MNHEY and CDR2 SMNVEV (reference sequence). This CDR3 has 12 amino acids. The CDR3 nucleotides read TGTGCCAGCAGCTTATTAGGAGATACGCAGTATTTT. This translates into CASSLLGDTQYF.

This clonotype was counted ten times or more. The chain carries TRBV13 and TRBJ2-2; 8 positions match TRBD2. Trimming cost V 4 bases and J 8 bases; bases outside gene matches: 15. The germline V gene encodes CDR1 PRHDT and CDR2 FYEKMQ (reference sequence). The CDR3 is 17 residues long. The CDR3 DNA reads TGTGCCAGCAGCTCCCTTCTGAGCGGGAGTAGCCCGGGGGAGCTGTTTTTT. It yields the protein CASSSLLSGSSPGELFF.

A word on this clonotype: One base away lies a much larger clone, so this may be a sequencing read error. The missing conserved phenylalanine or tryptophan at the end of this CDR3 makes a read error likely. The rearrangement links TRBV20-1 to TRBJ2-1, with TRBD2 as a possible D gene (5 bases). The germline gives CDR1 DFQATT, CDR2 SNEGSKA (reference sequence). V was pared by 4 bases and J by 3 bases, with 10 bases between. The CDR3 consists of 13 residues. In nucleotides, the CDR3 is TGCAGTGCTACGCGGGCTCGCTACAATGAGCAGTTCTCC. It is translated as CSATRARYNEQFS.

The chain couples TRBV5-1 to TRBJ2-2; D perhaps matches TRBD2 (6 bases). Looked up from germline, CDR1 is SGHRS and CDR2 is YFSETQ. Trimming pared 2 bases from V and 1 base from J, leaving 9 bases between. This CDR3 has 15 amino acids. The CDR3 loop is CASSFRGKNTGELFF. CDR3 DNA sequence: TGCGCCAGCAGCTTTCGGGGGAAGAACACCGGGGAGCTGTTTTTT.

In its sample, this clonotype was seen many times. The rearrangement links TRBV20-1 to TRBJ1-5; D remains ambiguous. The CDR3 loop spans 14 amino acids. V shed 3 bases and J shed 4 bases, with 13 bases lying between them. CDR1 and CDR2 (germline): DFQATT, SNEGSKA (reference sequence). CDR3 region: CSARPTVPNQPQHF. The CDR3 bases are TGCAGTGCTAGGCCCACAGTACCTAATCAGCCCCAGCATTTT.

There are a few counts of this clonotype. V and J are TRBV6-1 and TRBJ2-7; D tentatively fits TRBD1 or TRBD2 (5 bases each). Per the germline V gene, CDR1 is MNHNS and CDR2 is SASEGT. The CDR3 totals 14 residues. V lost 3 bases, J lost 4 bases, and 13 bases lay in between. The CDR3 DNA is TGTGCCAGCAGTGACCCGGGACGGAAATACGAGCAGTACTTC. Translated, it gives CASSDPGRKYEQYF.

Many counts were recorded for this clonotype. The rearrangement links TRBV5-1 to TRBJ2-1, with D unclear. The germline V gene has CDR1 SGHRS and CDR2 YFSETQ. The V gene lost 4 bases and the J gene lost 0 bases, with 11 bases spanning the gap. The CDR3 loop spans 15 amino acids. The CDR3 is CASSDGRSSYNEQFF. CDR3 sequence (DNA): TGCGCCAGCAGCGATGGACGTAGCTCCTACAATGAGCAGTTCTTC. Together with reference TRBV5-1 and TRBJ2-1, the CDR3 gives the full variable domain: KAGVTQTPRYLIKTRGQQVTLSCSPISGHRSVSWYQQTPGQGLQFLFEYFSETQRNKGNFPGRFSGRQFSNSRSEMNVSTLELGDSALYLCASSDGRSSYNEQFFGPGTRLTVL.

This clonotype was recorded many times. The chain recombines TRBV12-3 or TRBV12-4 with TRBJ1-5; D uncertain. The V gene lost 6 bases and the J gene lost 11 bases, with 14 bases spanning the gap. CDR3 length equals 12 residues. The CDR3: CASSHGEGTQHF. CDR3 in DNA: TGTGCCAGCAGCCACGGCGAGGGCACCCAGCATTTT.

The chain recombines TRBV29-1 with TRBJ2-2; 7 nucleotides match TRBD1. V gave up 4 bases and J gave up 2 bases; unmatched junction bases: 4. The CDR3 consists of 14 residues. CDR1 is SQVTM and CDR2 is ANQGSEA in the germline V gene. The CDR3 nucleotides read TGCAGCGTTGCGACAGGGAAAAACACCGGGGAGCTGTTTTTT. It encodes CSVATGKNTGELFF.

This clonotype was found a few times. This may arise from a read error, as a much more abundant clone is one base away. V usage is TRBV6-1 and J usage is TRBJ1-5, with no clear D. The V end was cut by 6 bases, the J end by 2 bases, with 14 bases between. Germline lookup yields CDR1 MNHNS and CDR2 SASEGT. The CDR3 sequence is 15 residues long. The CDR3: CASRSERMGNQPQHF. The CDR3, as DNA: TGTGCCAGCAGGTCTGAAAGAATGGGCAATCAGCCCCAGCATTTT.

Ten or more counts support this clonotype. V is TRBV20-1 and J is TRBJ2-1, with TRBD2 as a possible D gene (5 bases). The V gene's germline CDR1 is DFQATT and CDR2 SNEGSKA (reference sequence). V lost 5 bases to trimming and J lost 10 bases, with 12 bases between them. The CDR3 spans 11 residues. The CDR3 region has the DNA TGCAGTGCTGACACTAGGCGCGAGCAGTTCTTC. Translation: CSADTRREQFF.

This clonotype was seen many times. The genes are TRBV20-1 and TRBJ2-6; D is unclear. CDR1 and CDR2 from the germline V gene are DFQATT and SNEGSKA (reference sequence). The CDR3 extends over 14 amino acids. The V and J ends lost 3 bases and 1 base respectively, with 7 bases between them. CDR3 DNA sequence: TGCAGTGCTAGGTTAAAATCTGGGGCCAACGTCCTGACTTTC. Amino acid sequence: CSARLKSGANVLTF.

This clonotype was counted at least ten times. The genes are TRBV2 and TRBJ1-6; D is unclear. Germline CDR1 SNHLY, CDR2 FYNNEI. The V gene lost 0 bases and the J gene lost 0 bases, with 9 bases spanning the gap. The CDR3 spans 17 residues. The CDR3 sequence is CASSEAGQSSYNSPLHF. The CDR3 DNA reads TGTGCCAGCAGTGAAGCCGGTCAGAGCTCCTATAATTCACCCCTCCACTTT.

This rearrangement joins TRBV6-5 to TRBJ2-3; 11 positions match TRBD1. Germline loops: CDR1 MNHEY, CDR2 SVGAGI. Losses at the gene ends were 2 bases for V and 6 bases for J; bases not matched to a gene: 7. The CDR3 has 16 amino acids. CDR3 bases: TGTGCCAGCAGTTACCTCCCGGGACAGGGGGAGGATACGCAGTATTTT. This encodes CASSYLPGQGEDTQYF.

This clonotype turned up a few times. V is TRBV29-1 and J is TRBJ1-2, with 9 bases that match TRBD1. This CDR3 is built from 12 residues. Looked up from germline, CDR1 is SQVTM and CDR2 is ANQGSEA. The trim removed 8 bases at V and 4 bases at J, leaving 5 bases unmatched. The CDR3 nucleotides read TGCAGCTCTAGGACAGGGGCCTATGGCTACACCTTC. It codes for CSSRTGAYGYTF. Together with reference TRBV29-1 and TRBJ1-2, the CDR3 gives the full variable domain: SAVISQKPSRDICQRGTSLTIQCQVDSQVTMMFWYRQQPGQSLTLIATANQGSEATYESGFVIDKFPISRPNLTFSTLTVSNMSPEDSSIYLCSSRTGAYGYTFGSGTRLTVV.

This clonotype was counted ten times or more. The V call is TRBV29-1, the J call TRBJ1-2; TRBD1 might be the D (6 bases). V lost 3 bases and J lost 4, with 15 bases in between. The length of the CDR3 is 14 residues. Germline lookup yields CDR1 SQVTM and CDR2 ANQGSEA. The CDR3 is CSVDSGALSYGYTF. CDR3 nucleotides: TGCAGCGTTGATTCGGGGGCATTATCCTATGGCTACACCTTC.

The genes are TRBV7-9 and TRBJ1-1, with TRBD1 matching 8 bases. Germline V gene data show CDR1 as SEHNR and CDR2 as FQNEAQ (reference sequence). This CDR3 is 14 amino acids long. V lost 5 bases and J lost 6; bases outside the gene matches: 8. CDR3 sequence reads: CASSPRQGISEAFF. The DNA for the CDR3 is TGTGCCAGCAGCCCCAGACAGGGGATCTCTGAAGCTTTCTTT. Filled out from reference TRBV7-9 and TRBJ1-1, the complete variable domain reads DTGVSQNPRHKITKRGQNVTFRCDPISEHNRLYWYRQTLGQGPEFLTYFQNEAQLEKSRLLSDRFSAERPKGSFSTLEIQRTEQGDSAMYLCASSPRQGISEAFFGQGTRLTVV.

The chain links TRBV11-2 to TRBJ2-3; TRBD1 matches at 7 bases. The trim removed 0 bases at V and 1 base at J, leaving 4 bases unmatched. The CDR3 is made up of 16 amino acids. The germline gives CDR1 SGHAT, CDR2 FQNNGV. DNA of the CDR3: TGTGCCAGCAGCTTAGACCGGGACAGACGCACAGATACGCAGTATTTT. Its protein is CASSLDRDRRTDTQYF.

Judged by abundance, this clonotype is medium-sized. The rearrangement uses TRBV10-3 and TRBJ2-3; D remains ambiguous. V lost 0 bases and J 2 bases, leaving 6 bases between the germline ends. CDR3 size: 14 residues. CDR1 and CDR2 (germline): ENHRY, SYGVKD. CDR3 loop: CAISESLYTDTQYF. CDR3 DNA sequence: TGTGCCATCAGTGAGTCGCTATACACAGATACGCAGTATTTT.

The rearrangement uses TRBV5-1 and TRBJ2-1; 14 bases are shared with TRBD2. CDR1 and CDR2 from the germline V gene are SGHRS and YFSETQ. V trimming: 4 bases; J trimming: 8 bases; junction bases outside the gene matches: 11. CDR3 size: 17 residues. As DNA, the CDR3 is TGCGCCAGCAGCATAGGACTAGCGGGAGGACCGCCGCATGAGCAGTTCTTC. It is translated as CASSIGLAGGPPHEQFF.